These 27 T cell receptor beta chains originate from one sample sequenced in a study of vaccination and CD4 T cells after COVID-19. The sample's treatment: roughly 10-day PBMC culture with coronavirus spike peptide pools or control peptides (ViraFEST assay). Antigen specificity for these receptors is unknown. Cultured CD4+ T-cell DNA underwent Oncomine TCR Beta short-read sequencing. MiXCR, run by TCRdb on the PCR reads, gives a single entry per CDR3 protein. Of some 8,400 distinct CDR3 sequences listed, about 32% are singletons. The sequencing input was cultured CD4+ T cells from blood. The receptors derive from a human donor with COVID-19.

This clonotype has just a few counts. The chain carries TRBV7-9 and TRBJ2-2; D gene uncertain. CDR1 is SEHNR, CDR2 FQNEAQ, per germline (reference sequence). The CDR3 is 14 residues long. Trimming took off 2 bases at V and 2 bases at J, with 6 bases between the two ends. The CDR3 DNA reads TGTGCCAGCAGCTTAACCAGTAACACCGGGGAGCTGTTTTTT. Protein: CASSLTSNTGELFF.

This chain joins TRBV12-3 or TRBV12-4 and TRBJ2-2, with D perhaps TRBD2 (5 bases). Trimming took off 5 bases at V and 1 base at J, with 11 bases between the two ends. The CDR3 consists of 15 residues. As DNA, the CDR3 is TGTGCCAGCAGTCCCCAACGGGGGAACACCGGGGAGCTGTTTTTT. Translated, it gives CASSPQRGNTGELFF.

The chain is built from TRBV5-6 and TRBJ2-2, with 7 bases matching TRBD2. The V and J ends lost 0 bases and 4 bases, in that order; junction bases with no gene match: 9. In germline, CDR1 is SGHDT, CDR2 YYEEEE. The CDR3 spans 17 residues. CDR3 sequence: CASSLVRSWEGTGELFF. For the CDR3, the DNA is TGTGCCAGCAGCTTGGTTAGAAGTTGGGAGGGCACCGGGGAGCTGTTTTTT.

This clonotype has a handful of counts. CDR3 loop: CASKLSTSGNSPLHF. The CDR3 DNA is TGTGCCAGTAAGCTAAGTACGTCCGGAAATTCACCCCTCCACTTT. This chain connects TRBV19 to TRBJ1-6, with D unresolved. The CDR3 spans 15 residues. Per the germline V gene, CDR1 is LNHDA and CDR2 is SQIVND (reference sequence). V was shortened by 7 bases and J by 7 bases, with 17 bases between the two germline ends.

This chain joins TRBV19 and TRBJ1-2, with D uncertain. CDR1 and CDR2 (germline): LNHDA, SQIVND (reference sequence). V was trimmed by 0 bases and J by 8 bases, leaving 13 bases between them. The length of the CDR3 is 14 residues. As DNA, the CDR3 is TGTGCCAGTAGTATAGATCTATCCGGCGGAGGCTACACCTTC. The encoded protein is CASSIDLSGGGYTF. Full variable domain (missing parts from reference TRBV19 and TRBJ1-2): DGGITQSPKYLFRKEGQNVTLSCEQNLNHDAMYWYRQDPGQGLRLIYYSQIVNDFQKGDIAEGYSVSREKKESFPLTVTSAQKNPTAFYLCASSIDLSGGGYTFGSGTRLTVV.

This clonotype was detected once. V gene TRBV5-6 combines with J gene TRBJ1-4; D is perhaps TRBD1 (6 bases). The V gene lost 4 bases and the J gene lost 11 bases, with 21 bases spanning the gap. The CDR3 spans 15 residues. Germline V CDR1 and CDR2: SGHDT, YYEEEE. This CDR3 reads CASSAGTTAFEKLFF. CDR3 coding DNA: TGTGCCAGCAGCGCCGGGACAACCGCTTTTGAGAAACTGTTTTTT.

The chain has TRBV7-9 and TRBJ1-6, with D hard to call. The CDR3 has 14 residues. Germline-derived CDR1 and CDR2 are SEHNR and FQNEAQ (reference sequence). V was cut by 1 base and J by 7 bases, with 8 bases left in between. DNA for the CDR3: TGTGCCAGCAGCTTAGGGAAAAGCAATTCACCCCTCCACTTT. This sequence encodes CASSLGKSNSPLHF.

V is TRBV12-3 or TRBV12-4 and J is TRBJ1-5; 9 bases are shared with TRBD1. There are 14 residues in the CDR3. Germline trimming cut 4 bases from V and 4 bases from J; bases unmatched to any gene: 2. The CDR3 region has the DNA TGTGCCAGCAGTTCTGGGACAGGGAATCAGCCCCAGCATTTT. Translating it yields CASSSGTGNQPQHF.

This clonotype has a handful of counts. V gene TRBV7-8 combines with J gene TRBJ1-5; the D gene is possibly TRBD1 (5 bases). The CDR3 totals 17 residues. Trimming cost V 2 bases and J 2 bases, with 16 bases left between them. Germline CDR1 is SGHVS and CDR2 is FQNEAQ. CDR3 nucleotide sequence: TGTGCCAGCAGCTTAAGCCGCAGGGCGAGGGGCAATCAGCCCCAGCATTTT. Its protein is CASSLSRRARGNQPQHF.

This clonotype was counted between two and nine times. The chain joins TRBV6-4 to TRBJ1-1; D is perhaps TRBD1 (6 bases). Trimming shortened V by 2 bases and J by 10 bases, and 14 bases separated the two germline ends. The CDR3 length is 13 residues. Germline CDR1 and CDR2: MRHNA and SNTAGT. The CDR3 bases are TGTGCCAGCAGTGACACCCCGACGGGGGCAGCTTTCTTT. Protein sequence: CASSDTPTGAAFF.

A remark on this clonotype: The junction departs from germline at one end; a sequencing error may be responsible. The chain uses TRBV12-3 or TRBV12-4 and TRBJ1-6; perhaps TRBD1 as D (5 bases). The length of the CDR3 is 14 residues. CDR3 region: CANSLAKGPSPLHF. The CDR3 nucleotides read TGTGCCAACAGTTTGGCGAAGGGGCCATCACCCCTCCACTTT.

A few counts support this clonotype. This CDR3 is CSAMVTGTYNEQFF. In DNA form, the CDR3 reads TGCAGTGCTATGGTGACAGGGACTTACAATGAGCAGTTCTTC. J is TRBJ2-1 and V is TRBV20-1; D perhaps matches TRBD1 (7 bases). CDR1 DFQATT and CDR2 SNEGSKA come from the germline V gene (reference sequence). V dropped 4 bases and J dropped 4 bases, with 14 bases sitting between them. The length of the CDR3 is 14 residues.

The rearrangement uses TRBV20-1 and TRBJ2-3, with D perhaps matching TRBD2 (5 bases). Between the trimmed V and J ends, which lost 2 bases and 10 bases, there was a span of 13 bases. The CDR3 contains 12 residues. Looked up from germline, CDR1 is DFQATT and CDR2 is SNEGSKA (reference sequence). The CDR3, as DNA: TGCAGTGCTAGATCAGGCCGGGGTCCGCAGTATTTT. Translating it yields CSARSGRGPQYF.

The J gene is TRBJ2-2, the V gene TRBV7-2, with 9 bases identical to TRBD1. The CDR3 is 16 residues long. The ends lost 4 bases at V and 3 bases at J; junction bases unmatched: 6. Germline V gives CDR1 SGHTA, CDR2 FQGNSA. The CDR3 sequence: CASSSVTGGDTGELFF. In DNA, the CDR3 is TGTGCCAGCAGCTCAGTTACAGGGGGCGACACCGGGGAGCTGTTTTTT.

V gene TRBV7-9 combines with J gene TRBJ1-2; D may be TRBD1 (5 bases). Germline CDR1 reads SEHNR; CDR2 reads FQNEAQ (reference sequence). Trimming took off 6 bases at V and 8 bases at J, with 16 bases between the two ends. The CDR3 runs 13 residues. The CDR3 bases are TGTGCCAGCAGTTATGAGGACAATTACGGCTACACCTTC. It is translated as CASSYEDNYGYTF. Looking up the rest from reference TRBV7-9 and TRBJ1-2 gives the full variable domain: DTGVSQNPRHKITKRGQNVTFRCDPISEHNRLYWYRQTLGQGPEFLTYFQNEAQLEKSRLLSDRFSAERPKGSFSTLEIQRTEQGDSAMYLCASSYEDNYGYTFGSGTRLTVV.

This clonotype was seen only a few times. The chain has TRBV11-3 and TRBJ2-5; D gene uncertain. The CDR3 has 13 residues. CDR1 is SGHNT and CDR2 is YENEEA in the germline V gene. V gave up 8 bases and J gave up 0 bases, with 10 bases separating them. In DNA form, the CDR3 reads TGTGCCAGCCGTCTGGGCAACCAAGAGACCCAGTACTTC. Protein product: CASRLGNQETQYF.

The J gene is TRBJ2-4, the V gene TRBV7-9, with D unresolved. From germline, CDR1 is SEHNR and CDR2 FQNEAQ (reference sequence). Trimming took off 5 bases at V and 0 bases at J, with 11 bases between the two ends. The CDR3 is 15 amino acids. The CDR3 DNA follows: TGTGCCAGCAGCCCACCGGAACTAGCCAAAAACATTCAGTACTTC. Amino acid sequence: CASSPPELAKNIQYF.

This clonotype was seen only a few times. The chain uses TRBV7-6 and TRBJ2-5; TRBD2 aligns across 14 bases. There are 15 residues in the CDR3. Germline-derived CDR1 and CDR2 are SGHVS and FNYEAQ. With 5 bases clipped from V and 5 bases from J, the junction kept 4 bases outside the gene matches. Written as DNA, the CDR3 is TGTGCCAGCAGCCCGGGACTAGCGGGGGCGGAGACCCAGTACTTC. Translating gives CASSPGLAGAETQYF. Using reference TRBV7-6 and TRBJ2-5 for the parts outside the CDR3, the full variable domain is GAGVSQSPRYKVTKRGQDVALRCDPISGHVSLYWYRQALGQGPEFLTYFNYEAQQDKSGLPNDRFSAERPEGSISTLTIQRTEQRDSAMYRCASSPGLAGAETQYFGPGTRLLVL.

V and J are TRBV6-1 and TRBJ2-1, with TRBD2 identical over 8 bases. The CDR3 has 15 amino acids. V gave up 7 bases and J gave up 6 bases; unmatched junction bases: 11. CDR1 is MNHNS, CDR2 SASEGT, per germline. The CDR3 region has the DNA TGTGCCAGCACCGGCGGGGGGTATTTGTCCAATGAGCAGTTCTTC. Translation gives CASTGGGYLSNEQFF.

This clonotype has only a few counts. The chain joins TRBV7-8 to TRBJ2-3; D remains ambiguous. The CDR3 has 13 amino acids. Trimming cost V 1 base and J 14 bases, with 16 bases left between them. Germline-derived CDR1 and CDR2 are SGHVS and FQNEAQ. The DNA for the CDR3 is TGTGCCAGCAGCTTAGTAGGCGGATGGATATGGTATTTT. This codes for CASSLVGGWIWYF. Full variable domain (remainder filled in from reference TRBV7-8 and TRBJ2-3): GAGVSQSPRYKVAKRGQDVALRCDPISGHVSLFWYQQALGQGPEFLTYFQNEAQLDKSGLPSDRFFAERPEGSVSTLKIQRTQQEDSAVYLCASSLVGGWIWYFGPGTRLTVL.

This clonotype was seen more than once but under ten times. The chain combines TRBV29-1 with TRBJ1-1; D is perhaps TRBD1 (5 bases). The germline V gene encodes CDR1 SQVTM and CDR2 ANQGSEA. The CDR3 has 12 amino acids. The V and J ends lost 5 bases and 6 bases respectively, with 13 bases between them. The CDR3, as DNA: TGCAGCGTTATGACAGTTGTCGCTGAAGCTTTCTTT. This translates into CSVMTVVAEAFF.

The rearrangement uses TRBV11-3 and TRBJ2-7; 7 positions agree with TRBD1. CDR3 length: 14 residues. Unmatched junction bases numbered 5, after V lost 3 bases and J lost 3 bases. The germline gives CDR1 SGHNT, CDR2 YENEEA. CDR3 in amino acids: CASSFRTGSYEQYF. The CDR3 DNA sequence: TGTGCCAGCAGCTTCCGGACAGGTAGCTACGAGCAGTACTTC.

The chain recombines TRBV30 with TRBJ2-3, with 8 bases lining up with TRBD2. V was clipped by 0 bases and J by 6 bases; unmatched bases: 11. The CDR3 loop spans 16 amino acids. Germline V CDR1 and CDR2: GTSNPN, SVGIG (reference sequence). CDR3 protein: CAWSVPVTSVWDTQYF. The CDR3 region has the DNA TGTGCCTGGAGTGTACCTGTGACTAGCGTGTGGGATACGCAGTATTTT.

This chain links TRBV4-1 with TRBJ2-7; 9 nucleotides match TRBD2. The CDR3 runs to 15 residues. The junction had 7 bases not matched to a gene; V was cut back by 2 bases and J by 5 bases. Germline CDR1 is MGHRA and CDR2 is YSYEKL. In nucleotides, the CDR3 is TGCGCCAGCAGCCAAATTACTAGCGGGTCTAACGAGCAGTACTTC. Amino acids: CASSQITSGSNEQYF.

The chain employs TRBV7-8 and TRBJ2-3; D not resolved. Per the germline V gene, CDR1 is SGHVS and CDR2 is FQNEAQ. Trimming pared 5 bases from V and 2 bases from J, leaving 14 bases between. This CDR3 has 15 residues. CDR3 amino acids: CASSQSTTITDTQYF. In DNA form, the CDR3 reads TGTGCCAGCAGCCAATCTACCACCATCACAGATACGCAGTATTTT.

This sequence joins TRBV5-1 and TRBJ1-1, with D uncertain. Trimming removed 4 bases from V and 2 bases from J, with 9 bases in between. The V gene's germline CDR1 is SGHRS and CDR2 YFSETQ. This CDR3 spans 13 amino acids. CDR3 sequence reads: CASSAQINTEAFF. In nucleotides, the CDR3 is TGCGCCAGCAGCGCTCAGATAAACACTGAAGCTTTCTTT.

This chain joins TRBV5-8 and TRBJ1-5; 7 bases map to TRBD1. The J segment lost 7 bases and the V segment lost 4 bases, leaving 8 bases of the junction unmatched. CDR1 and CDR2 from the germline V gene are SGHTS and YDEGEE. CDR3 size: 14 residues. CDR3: CASSAQTGKQPQHF. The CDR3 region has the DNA TGTGCCAGCAGCGCGCAGACAGGGAAGCAGCCCCAGCATTTT.